This T cell receptor beta chain came from a study of blood T cell repertoires in COVID-19 (TCRdb year 2020). Some background on the complete study: The collaborator samples originated in the United States, Italy and Spain and spanned the acute and convalescent phases of COVID-19. The material from the prospective study consisted of cDNA or gDNA derived from T cells, B-cell-depleted T cells, or PBMCs. The dataset comprised deeply sampled blood TCRbeta repertoires from subjects exposed to, actively infected with, or recovered from COVID-19. A freely available public database, intended as a resource for researchers studying the immune response to SARS-CoV-2, is where the repertoires were released. The samples were drawn from two sources: the first 160 participants of the ongoing ImmuneRACE study, and 1,254 subjects contributed by 6 global collaborators. Nearly every sample came with metadata listing a de-identified subject ID, COVID-19 status, age in years and sex. Where HLA class I and class II types were available, the types were taken from metadata supplied by the sample provider, not from assay-based typing. Study-level results and caveats: Clinical and demographic metadata were provided uncurated, with the amount varying by source and participant.

As concerns this clone: Its antigen is unknown. One base away there is no much larger clone; base qualities are not given.

TCRbeta CDR3 regions were amplified from genomic DNA by means of the immunoSEQ Assay, a bias-controlled multiplex PCR. The paper's processing steps were these. The number of nucleated cells in each sample was estimated by amplification of reference gene primers within the assay. To quantify the absolute abundance of each unique TCRbeta CDR3 rearrangement, sequence reads were collapsed and filtered. For each sample, productive Simpson clonality was calculated as the square root of Simpson's diversity index over productive rearrangements. TCRdb stores this immuneACCESS table with in-frame sequences only. Part of the clones is absent; in the studies checked, under half of the shortfall reflects unresolved V genes, and no reason is known for the rest. V and J calls and clone size follow that table, whereas D and trimming were derived from the DNA. The sample table contains roughly 33,000 clones; only one count was recorded for 90% of them. Roughly 12% of the sample is in the top ten clones.

Whole blood was collected in K2EDTA tubes by collaborating institutions according to the institutions' own protocols. For TCRbeta analysis, collaborator samples were shipped as frozen whole blood, as isolated PBMCs, or as DNA extracted from either sample type. Trimming leaves V shorter by 2 bases and J shorter by 8 bases, with the junction holding 16 bases beyond the gene matches. According to the germline V gene (reference sequence), CDR1 reads SGHKS and CDR2 reads YYEKEE. Its CDR3 holds 17 amino acids, cysteine through phenylalanine. Of all the DNA, just the CDR3 is kept, 51 bases in frame from base 1.

The sequence came from a human donor in a cohort sampled during active COVID-19. Rearrangement joined TRBV5-5 to TRBJ2-1, with TRBD2 matching 7 junction bases. Sequences were obtained from peripheral blood. The DNA is TGTGCCAGCAGCTTTGTTCGGGGGGAAATAGGTGGCGATGAGCAGTTCTTC. It codes for CASSFVRGEIGGDEQFF.